One sample yielded the 20 T cell receptor beta chains listed below, sequenced in a study of T-cell memory formation after mild COVID-19. TCRdb re-derived calls from the 5' RACE reads in MiXCR, one entry per CDR3 protein. This sample yields hundreds of thousands of distinct CDR3 sequences, of which 24% are seen a single time; 8.5% to 9% belongs to the top ten. Input material: PBMCs or a T cell subset sorted from them (not recorded which). The receptors originated from an adult woman who had mild COVID-19 (a few samples of this study predate the infection). Cell type and time point are not known.

This chain links TRBV10-3 with TRBJ2-5, with TRBD2 matching 10 bases. Germline values: CDR1 ENHRY, CDR2 SYGVKD. V dropped 6 bases and J dropped 5; count of bases not matched to a gene: 9. This CDR3 is built from 15 residues. The CDR3 reads CAIRNTGLASETQYF. In nucleotides, the CDR3 is TGTGCCATCAGAAATACGGGACTAGCGTCGGAGACCCAGTACTTC.

Notes on this clonotype: Its ends do not fully match the called genes, so a read error is possible. The V gene is TRBV6-5, the J gene TRBJ2-1; TRBD1 aligns across 7 bases. The CDR3 totals 12 residues. Germline CDR1 reads MNHEY; CDR2 reads SVGAGI. CDR3 in DNA: TGTGCCAGCAGTAGACAGGGCCTGGGCCTGGTCTTC. This gives the protein CASSRQGLGLVF.

The rearrangement uses TRBV18 and TRBJ1-5; D is undetermined. CDR3 length equals 15 residues. Trimming removed 0 bases from V and 5 bases from J, with 11 bases in between. Germline-derived CDR1 and CDR2 are KGHSH and LQKENI. The CDR3 loop is CASSPPGGKHQPQHF. The CDR3 nucleotides are TGTGCCAGCTCACCACCGGGAGGGAAACATCAGCCCCAGCATTTT.

This clonotype was observed a handful of times. The chain joins TRBV7-9 to TRBJ2-1; TRBD2 might be the D (7 bases). The CDR3 length is 16 residues. The germline gives CDR1 SEHNR, CDR2 FQNEAQ (reference sequence). V gave up 6 bases and J gave up 0 bases, with 15 bases separating them. This chain's CDR3 is CASRTPGGGSYNEQFF. The CDR3 DNA sequence: TGTGCCAGCAGGACACCGGGGGGCGGCTCCTACAATGAGCAGTTCTTC. Filled out from reference TRBV7-9 and TRBJ2-1, the complete variable domain reads DTGVSQNPRHKITKRGQNVTFRCDPISEHNRLYWYRQTLGQGPEFLTYFQNEAQLEKSRLLSDRFSAERPKGSFSTLEIQRTEQGDSAMYLCASRTPGGGSYNEQFFGPGTRLTVL.

In DNA, the CDR3 is TGTGCCAGCAGCTTGACGACGAACACTGAAGCTTTCTTT. Translated, it gives CASSLTTNTEAFF. The chain has TRBV5-6 and TRBJ1-1; D unresolved. The CDR3 extends over 13 amino acids. Germline V gene sequence: CDR1 SGHDT, CDR2 YYEEEE. The V end was cut by 1 base, the J end by 1 base, with 5 bases between.

This clonotype occurred a few times. The chain is built from TRBV5-1 and TRBJ2-1; no firm D call. Germline V gene sequence: CDR1 SGHRS, CDR2 YFSETQ. Trimming cost V 5 bases and J 0 bases, with 12 bases left between them. CDR3 length: 15 residues. Here the CDR3 DNA reads TGCGCCAGCAGAGTTCGCGCGGACTCCTACAATGAGCAGTTCTTC. Its protein product is CASRVRADSYNEQFF.

This rearrangement joins TRBV7-9 to TRBJ1-6, with D tentatively TRBD1 (6 bases). The germline CDR1 and CDR2 sequences are SEHNR and FQNEAQ (reference sequence). The CDR3 is 15 amino acids. V lost 4 bases and J lost 7, with 14 bases in between. Here the CDR3 DNA reads TGTGCCAGCAGCTCTCGGGACATAAGAAATTCACCCCTCCACTTT. It yields the protein CASSSRDIRNSPLHF.

The chain carries TRBV15 and TRBJ2-7; D unclear. CDR3 size: 11 residues. V lost 0 bases, J lost 9 bases, and 6 bases lay in between. Looked up from germline, CDR1 is LNHNV and CDR2 is YYDKDF (reference sequence). The CDR3 nucleotides read TGTGCCACCAGCAGAGATAATACGCAGTACTTC. Translation gives CATSRDNTQYF.

The V gene is TRBV10-2, the J gene TRBJ2-7; TRBD1 aligns across 11 bases. The CDR3 consists of 15 residues. From germline, CDR1 is WSHSY and CDR2 SAAADI. Trimming took 4 bases from V and 4 from J; bases not matched to a gene: 6. The CDR3 DNA sequence: TGCGCCAGCAGTGGGCCGGGACAGGGGGTGTACGAGCAGTACTTC. It is translated as CASSGPGQGVYEQYF.

This clonotype was recorded a few times. The chain uses TRBV7-7 and TRBJ2-1, with 7 bases matching TRBD2. J lost 7 bases, V lost 5 bases, and 8 bases had no gene match. Germline CDR1 reads SSHAT; CDR2 reads FNYEAQ (reference sequence). There are 14 residues in the CDR3. CDR3 residues: CASSPGTNQNEQFF. The DNA of the CDR3 is TGTGCCAGCAGCCCCGGGACTAATCAAAATGAGCAGTTCTTC.

There are a few counts of this clonotype. This rearrangement joins TRBV2 to TRBJ2-1; TRBD2 matches at 8 bases. The CDR3 extends over 13 amino acids. CDR1 is SNHLY, CDR2 FYNNEI, per germline. The junction had 6 bases not matched to a gene; V was cut back by 8 bases and J by 6 bases. The CDR3 loop reads CASCPGTSNEQFF. In DNA, the CDR3 is TGTGCCAGCTGCCCCGGGACTAGCAATGAGCAGTTCTTC.

V is TRBV9 and J is TRBJ2-7; D ambiguous. From germline, CDR1 is SGDLS and CDR2 YYNGEE. CDR3 length: 13 amino acids. Trimming removed 0 bases from V and 6 bases from J, with 10 bases in between. The CDR3 nucleotides read TGTGCCAGCAGCGTAGGTGACCGGTCCGAGCAGTACTTC. Its translation: CASSVGDRSEQYF. The variable domain in full, with the rest retrieved from reference TRBV9 and TRBJ2-7, is DSGVTQTPKHLITATGQRVTLRCSPRSGDLSVYWYQQSLDQGLQFLIQYYNGEERAKGNILERFSAQQFPDLHSELNLSSLELGDSALYFCASSVGDRSEQYFGPGTRLTVT.

This chain links TRBV4-3 with TRBJ2-1; either TRBD1 or TRBD2 may fit D (5 bases each). Germline V gene data show CDR1 as LGHNA and CDR2 as YSLEER. This CDR3 contains 12 residues. The V end lost 3 bases, the J end lost 16 bases, and 16 bases lay between the germline ends. CDR3 region: CASSQAPGPPFF. The CDR3, as DNA: TGCGCCAGCAGCCAGGCCCCGGGACCCCCATTCTTC.

This clonotype has only a few counts. The chain recombines TRBV23-1 with TRBJ2-3; 7 nucleotides line up with TRBD1. TRBV23-1 is labeled an ORF, and its function is uncertain. The CDR3 sequence is 18 residues long. V lost 0 bases and J lost 1; bases outside the gene matches: 10. As DNA, the CDR3 is TGCGCCAGCAGTCAATCTACCGGGACAGCTAACCGCACAGATACGCAGTATTTT. Its translation: CASSQSTGTANRTDTQYF.

The chain recombines TRBV7-6 with TRBJ2-4; D gene ambiguous. The CDR3 contains 13 residues. Germline-derived CDR1 and CDR2 are SGHVS and FNYEAQ. V lost 1 base to trimming and J lost 6 bases, with 7 bases between them. CDR3 protein: CASSLEAGNIQYF. CDR3 nucleotide sequence: TGTGCCAGCAGCTTAGAGGCTGGAAACATTCAGTACTTC.

The sample holds a few counts of this clonotype. The V call is TRBV7-2, the J call TRBJ2-1, with D perhaps assigned TRBD1 or TRBD2 (5 bases each). This CDR3 spans 13 amino acids. Germline V lookup: CDR1 SGHTA, CDR2 FQGNSA. Trimming cost V 1 base and J 14 bases, with 15 bases left between them. The DNA of the CDR3 is TGTGCCAGCAGCTTAGGCCCCCGGGACGGGGAGTTCTTC. Its protein is CASSLGPRDGEFF.

V and J are TRBV5-5 and TRBJ2-2; 9 bases are shared with TRBD1. Unmatched junction bases numbered 7, after V lost 3 bases and J lost 1 base. Germline V gene sequence: CDR1 SGHKS, CDR2 YYEKEE (reference sequence). The CDR3 extends over 17 amino acids. The CDR3 reads CASSSKDRGMNTGELFF. For the CDR3, the DNA is TGTGCCAGCAGCTCAAAGGACAGGGGAATGAACACCGGGGAGCTGTTTTTT.

The sample holds one count of this clonotype. V and J are TRBV27 and TRBJ1-4, with 10 bases identical to TRBD1. V lost 8 bases to trimming and J lost 13 bases; unmatched junction nucleotides: 13. Germline V lookup: CDR1 MNHEY, CDR2 SMNVEV (reference sequence). CDR3 size: 14 residues. The CDR3 region has the DNA TGTGCCAGCGCAAGAGCGGGACAGGGGCCATTACTGTTTTTT. It encodes CASARAGQGPLLFF.

Only a few counts were recorded for this clonotype. The rearrangement uses TRBV5-1 and TRBJ2-7, with a possible D match to TRBD1 (6 bases). Trimming took off 4 bases at V and 4 bases at J, with 12 bases between the two ends. This CDR3 region has 13 residues. Per germline, CDR1 SGHRS and CDR2 YFSETQ. CDR3 nucleotide sequence: TGCGCCAGCAGCCCCCGGACAGCTTACGAGCAGTACTTC. Amino acids: CASSPRTAYEQYF.

This clonotype appeared many times. The chain uses TRBV12-3 or TRBV12-4 and TRBJ2-2; no clear D. Trimming left V 6 bases short and J 6 bases short, with 5 bases between. The CDR3 has 11 residues. The CDR3 loop reads CASSPPGELFF. CDR3 nucleotide sequence: TGTGCCAGCAGCCCCCCCGGGGAGCTGTTTTTT.